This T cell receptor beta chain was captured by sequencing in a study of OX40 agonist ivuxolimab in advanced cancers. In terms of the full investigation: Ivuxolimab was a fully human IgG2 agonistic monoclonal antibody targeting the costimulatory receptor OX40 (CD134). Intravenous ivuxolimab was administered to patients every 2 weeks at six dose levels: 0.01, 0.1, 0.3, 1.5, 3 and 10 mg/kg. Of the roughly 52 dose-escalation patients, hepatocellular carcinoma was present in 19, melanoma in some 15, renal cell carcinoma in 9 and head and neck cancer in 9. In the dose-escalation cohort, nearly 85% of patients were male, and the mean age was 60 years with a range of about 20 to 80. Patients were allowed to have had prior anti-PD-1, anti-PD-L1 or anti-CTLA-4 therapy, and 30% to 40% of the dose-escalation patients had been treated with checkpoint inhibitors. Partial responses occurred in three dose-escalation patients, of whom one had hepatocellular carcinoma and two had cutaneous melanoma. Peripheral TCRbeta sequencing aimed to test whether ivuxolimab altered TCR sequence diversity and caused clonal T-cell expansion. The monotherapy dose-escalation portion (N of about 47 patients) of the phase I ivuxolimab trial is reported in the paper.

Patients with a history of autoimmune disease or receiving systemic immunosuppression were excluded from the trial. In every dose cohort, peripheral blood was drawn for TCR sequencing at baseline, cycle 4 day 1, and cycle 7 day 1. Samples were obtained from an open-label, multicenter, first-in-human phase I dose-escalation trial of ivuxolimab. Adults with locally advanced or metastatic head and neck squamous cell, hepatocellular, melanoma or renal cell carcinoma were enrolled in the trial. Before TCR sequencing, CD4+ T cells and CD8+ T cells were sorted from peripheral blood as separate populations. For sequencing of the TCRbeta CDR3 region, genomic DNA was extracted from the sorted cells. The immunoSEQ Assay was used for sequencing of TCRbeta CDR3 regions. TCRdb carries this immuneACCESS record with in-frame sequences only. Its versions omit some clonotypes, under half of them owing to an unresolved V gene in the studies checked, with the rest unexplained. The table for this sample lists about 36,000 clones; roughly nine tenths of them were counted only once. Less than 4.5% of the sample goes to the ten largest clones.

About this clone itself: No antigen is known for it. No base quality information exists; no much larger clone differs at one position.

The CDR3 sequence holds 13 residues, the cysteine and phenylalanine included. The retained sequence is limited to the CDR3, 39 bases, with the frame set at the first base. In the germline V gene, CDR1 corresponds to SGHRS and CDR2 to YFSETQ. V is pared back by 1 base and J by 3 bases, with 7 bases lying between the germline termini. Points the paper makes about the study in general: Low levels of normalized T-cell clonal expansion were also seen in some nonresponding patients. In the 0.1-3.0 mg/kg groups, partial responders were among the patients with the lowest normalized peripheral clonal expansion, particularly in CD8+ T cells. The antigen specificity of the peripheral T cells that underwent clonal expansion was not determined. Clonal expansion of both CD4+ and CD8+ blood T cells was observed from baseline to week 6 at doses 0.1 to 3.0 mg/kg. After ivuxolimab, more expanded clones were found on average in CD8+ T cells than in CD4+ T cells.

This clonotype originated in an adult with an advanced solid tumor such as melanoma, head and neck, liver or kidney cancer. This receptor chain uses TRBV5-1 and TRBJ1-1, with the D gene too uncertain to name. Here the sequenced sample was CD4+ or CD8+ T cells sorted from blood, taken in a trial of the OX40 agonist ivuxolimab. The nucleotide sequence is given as TGCGCCAGCAGCTTGTCCGGGCACACTGAAGCTTTCTTT. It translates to CASSLSGHTEAFF.